Sequencing of this T cell receptor (beta chain) was carried out in a study of T cell repertoires in cytomegalovirus infection. Study-level background: Based on public TCR beta signatures, there were indications of CMV infection and of a matching HLA type.

V shed 10 bases, J shed 0 bases, and the junction held 11 bases outside the gene matches. Germline values: CDR1 ENHRY, CDR2 SYGVKD. The CDR3 is 15 amino acids. With respect to this clonotype: Its antigen is currently unknown.

General observations from the study: HLA-C-restricted, CMV-specific TCR beta clonotypes were dominant ex vivo.

Via MiXCR, TCRdb re-called the reads, giving one row per CDR3 protein. The repertoire holds under 50,000 distinct CDR3 sequences, with about 20% as singletons. The TCR was taken from a human donor in good health (CMV status not recorded). Some clones in this sample may be carry-over from other donors' samples. The chain is built from TRBV10-3 and TRBJ2-5; 7 bases fit TRBD2. This sample comprised CD8+ T cells from cultured PBMCs, obtained from culture after CMV antigen stimulation. The CDR3 here is CATRGGGSYQETQYF. DNA of the CDR3: TGTGCCACCCGTGGGGGGGGATCGTACCAAGAGACCCAGTACTTC.